These T cell receptor beta chains were read from a single sample in a study of early T cells in non-severe SARS-CoV-2 infection. From the 5' RACE reads, TCRdb called clonotypes with MiXCR, one entry per CDR3 protein. Found here are 80,000 or so distinct CDR3 sequences, over 9% of them singletons; the top ten hold around 12%. The specimen was whole blood, collected at baseline. These receptors were collected from an adult who was a healthcare worker with PCR-confirmed SARS-CoV-2 infection or an uninfected control (not recorded which). The CDR3 runs from the conserved cysteine through the conserved F or W. The D gene is left open where the match is weak. Where a row states a size, it is once, few, many or the class of an expanded clone; other rows omit it.

clone size: many
D gene: .
V gene: TRBV7-6
J gene: TRBJ2-2
CDR3 protein: CASSWPGPTGELFF
CDR3 DNA: TGTGCCAGCAGCTGGCCGGGCCCCACCGGGGAGCTGTTTTTT

clone size: .
D gene: .
V gene: TRBV7-8
J gene: TRBJ2-7
CDR3 protein: CASSLREGSPAQYF
CDR3 DNA: TGTGCCAGCAGCTTAAGGGAAGGTAGTCCTGCTCAGTACTTC

clone size: many
D gene: .
V gene: TRBV4-3
J gene: TRBJ1-6
CDR3 protein: CASSVQDSYNSPLHF
CDR3 DNA: TGCGCCAGCAGCGTGCAGGACTCCTATAATTCACCCCTCCACTTT

clone size: few
D gene: .
V gene: TRBV29-1
J gene: TRBJ2-3
CDR3 protein: CSVDYGARGTDTQYF
CDR3 DNA: TGCAGCGTTGATTACGGGGCCCGTGGCACAGATACGCAGTATTTT

clone size: few
D gene: TRBD1
V gene: TRBV7-2
J gene: TRBJ2-1
CDR3 protein: CASSSDRGTYNEQFF
CDR3 DNA: TGTGCCAGCAGCTCAGACAGGGGAACCTACAATGAGCAGTTCTTC

clone size: few
D gene: TRBD1
V gene: TRBV28
J gene: TRBJ2-7
CDR3 protein: CASSSRQGLASYEQYF
CDR3 DNA: TGTGCCAGCAGTTCACGACAGGGGTTGGCTTCGTACGAGCAGTACTTC

clone size: many
D gene: .
V gene: TRBV6-5
J gene: TRBJ1-6
CDR3 protein: CASRSGPNSPLHF
CDR3 DNA: TGTGCCAGCAGGTCCGGACCTAATTCACCCCTCCACTTT

clone size: .
D gene: .
V gene: TRBV6-6
J gene: TRBJ1-6
CDR3 protein: CASTDQQGISSPLHF
CDR3 DNA: TGTGCCAGCACCGATCAGCAGGGGATTTCTTCACCCCTCCACTTT

clone size: .
D gene: .
V gene: TRBV12-3/TRBV12-4
J gene: TRBJ1-6
CDR3 protein: CASSLMLGSPLHF
CDR3 DNA: TGTGCCAGCAGTTTAATGTTGGGGTCACCCCTCCACTTT

clone size: many
D gene: TRBD2
V gene: TRBV20-1
J gene: TRBJ2-2
CDR3 protein: CSAIGTTGTGELFF
CDR3 DNA: TGCAGTGCTATCGGGACTACTGGGACCGGGGAGCTGTTTTTT

clone size: many
D gene: .
V gene: TRBV2
J gene: TRBJ2-2
CDR3 protein: CASKAHPGTGELFF
CDR3 DNA: TGTGCCAGCAAAGCGCACCCCGGGACCGGGGAGCTGTTTTTT

clone size: few
D gene: .
V gene: TRBV29-1
J gene: TRBJ2-3
CDR3 protein: CSVDITWSTQYF
CDR3 DNA: TGCAGCGTGGACATAACTTGGAGTACGCAGTATTTT

clone size: few
D gene: .
V gene: TRBV12-3/TRBV12-4
J gene: TRBJ2-7
CDR3 protein: CASSILGYEQYF
CDR3 DNA: TGTGCCAGCAGTATACTAGGCTACGAGCAGTACTTC

clone size: .
D gene: .
V gene: TRBV6-5
J gene: TRBJ2-2
CDR3 protein: CASSYDSVPGNGVGELFF
CDR3 DNA: TGTGCCAGCAGTTACGACTCGGTGCCGGGAAATGGGGTCGGGGAGCTGTTTTTT

clone size: .
D gene: TRBD2
V gene: TRBV6-5
J gene: TRBJ2-3
CDR3 protein: CASSYSAASGGADTQYF
CDR3 DNA: TGTGCCAGCAGTTACTCGGCGGCTAGCGGGGGCGCAGATACGCAGTATTTT

clone size: many
D gene: .
V gene: TRBV20-1
J gene: TRBJ2-1
CDR3 protein: CSAREGAALDEQFF
CDR3 DNA: TGCAGTGCTAGAGAAGGGGCTGCCCTGGATGAGCAGTTCTTC

clone size: many
D gene: .
V gene: TRBV27
J gene: TRBJ1-6
CDR3 protein: CASSSWYAFDSPLHF
CDR3 DNA: TGTGCCAGCAGTTCCTGGTACGCCTTTGATTCACCCCTCCACTTT

clone size: .
D gene: TRBD1
V gene: TRBV18
J gene: TRBJ2-1
CDR3 protein: CASSPSSGQIFVGEQFF
CDR3 DNA: TGTGCCAGCTCACCATCGTCGGGACAGATTTTCGTCGGAGAGCAGTTCTTC